Each of the 32 T cell receptor beta chains below was sequenced from the same sample in a study of response to subunit inactivated influenza vaccine. From the RT-PCR reads, TCRdb called clonotypes with MiXCR, one entry per CDR3 protein. The profile shows roughly 700,000 distinct CDR3 sequences, 15% to 17% of them singletons. The sequencing here drew on PBMCs from blood, taken 12 days after vaccination. The source is a man aged 50 or older who received an inactivated influenza vaccine.

The chain recombines TRBV4-2 with TRBJ2-7; D gene ambiguous. Between the trimmed V and J ends, which lost 0 bases and 1 base, there was a span of 7 bases. Germline values: CDR1 LGHNA, CDR2 YNFKEQ. This CDR3 has 14 residues. The CDR3 nucleotides read TGTGCCAGCAGCCAAGATCTTGTGTCCTACGAGCAGTACTTC. The encoded protein is CASSQDLVSYEQYF.

J is TRBJ2-3 and V is TRBV28, with D possibly being TRBD2 (7 bases). The CDR3 extends over 16 amino acids. CDR1 is MDHEN, CDR2 SYDVKM, per germline. V lost 3 bases and J lost 8, with 21 bases in between. CDR3 region: CASSFRGAQGLGTQYF. Here the CDR3 DNA reads TGTGCCAGCAGTTTCCGGGGGGCTCAGGGTTTGGGTACGCAGTATTTT. Based on the CDR3 plus reference TRBV28 and TRBJ2-3, the full variable domain is DVKVTQSSRYLVKRTGEKVFLECVQDMDHENMFWYRQDPGLGLRLIYFSYDVKMKEKGDIPEGYSVSREKKERFSLILESASTNQTSMYLCASSFRGAQGLGTQYFGPGTRLTVL.

In this sample, this clonotype turned up many times. This chain connects TRBV28 to TRBJ2-2; D gene uncertain. V was pared by 3 bases and J by 6 bases, with 11 bases between. The CDR3 extends over 14 amino acids. Germline values: CDR1 MDHEN, CDR2 SYDVKM. CDR3 residues: CASSLNHRAGELFF. The DNA for the CDR3 is TGTGCCAGCAGTTTGAATCACCGAGCCGGGGAGCTGTTTTTT. The variable domain in full, with the rest retrieved from reference TRBV28 and TRBJ2-2, is DVKVTQSSRYLVKRTGEKVFLECVQDMDHENMFWYRQDPGLGLRLIYFSYDVKMKEKGDIPEGYSVSREKKERFSLILESASTNQTSMYLCASSLNHRAGELFFGEGSRLTVL.

This clonotype was detected a few times. V is TRBV11-2 and J is TRBJ2-1, with D possibly TRBD2 on 5 matching bases. The CDR3 is made up of 12 amino acids. The germline V gene has CDR1 SGHAT and CDR2 FQNNGV. The ends were cut back, 5 bases at V and 9 bases at J, with 11 bases in the middle. The CDR3 coding sequence is TGTGCCAGCAGCCTCCGGGGAATTGAGCAGTTCTTC. Protein sequence: CASSLRGIEQFF.

This clonotype was detected once. This rearrangement joins TRBV19 to TRBJ1-4; D possibly corresponds to TRBD1 (6 bases). Germline CDR1 LNHDA, CDR2 SQIVND (reference sequence). This CDR3 has 16 residues. Trimming took off 3 bases at V and 2 bases at J, with 13 bases between the two ends. CDR3 region: CASSMGWTATNEKLFF. In DNA form, the CDR3 reads TGTGCCAGTAGTATGGGTTGGACAGCTACTAATGAAAAACTGTTTTTT.

This chain connects TRBV6-1 to TRBJ1-2; D uncertain. The CDR3 consists of 12 residues. Germline CDR1 reads MNHNS; CDR2 reads SASEGT. V was trimmed by 0 bases and J by 7 bases, leaving 6 bases between them. The CDR3 DNA reads as TGTGCCAGCAGTGAAGCGTTCCTTGGCTACACCTTC. Amino acid sequence: CASSEAFLGYTF.

This clonotype turned up a few times. This chain links TRBV15 with TRBJ2-7, with D possibly called TRBD1 or TRBD2 (5 bases each). Germline V CDR1 and CDR2: LNHNV, YYDKDF (reference sequence). The CDR3 sequence is 13 residues long. The V and J ends lost 5 bases and 7 bases respectively, with 15 bases between them. The CDR3 DNA follows: TGTGCCACCAGCGTCGGGGCTCCGGGGGAGCAGTACTTC. The encoded protein is CATSVGAPGEQYF.

The table lists this clonotype with a few counts. V gene TRBV15 combines with J gene TRBJ2-7; the D call may be TRBD1 or TRBD2 (6 bases each). This CDR3 is built from 13 residues. Germline V gene lookup returns CDR1 LNHNV and CDR2 YYDKDF (reference sequence). Trimming removed 0 bases from V and 5 bases from J, with 8 bases in between. The CDR3 spells CATSRDRGDEQYF. The DNA of the CDR3 is TGTGCCACCAGCAGAGATAGGGGGGACGAGCAGTACTTC. Full variable domain (remainder filled in from reference TRBV15 and TRBJ2-7): DAMVIQNPRYQVTQFGKPVTLSCSQTLNHNVMYWYQQKSSQAPKLLFHYYDKDFNNEADTPDNFQSRRPNTSFCFLDIRSPGLGDTAMYLCATSRDRGDEQYFGPGTRLTVT.

This clonotype came up a few times. The CDR3 nucleotides read TGTGCCAGCAGCCAAGCGGGGACAGGGGACAATTTCACAGATACGCAGTATTTT. Amino acids: CASSQAGTGDNFTDTQYF. This chain uses TRBV11-1 with TRBJ2-3; 10 bases are a match to TRBD1. Looked up from germline, CDR1 is SGHAT and CDR2 is FQDESV (reference sequence). The V gene end was trimmed by 5 bases and the J gene end by 2 bases; junction bases not matched to a gene: 13. This CDR3 region has 18 residues.

The chain recombines TRBV5-1 with TRBJ2-7, with 7 bases identical to TRBD2. The CDR3 consists of 15 residues. Per germline, CDR1 SGHRS and CDR2 YFSETQ. V shed 0 bases, J shed 3 bases, and the junction held 6 bases outside the gene matches. Here the CDR3 DNA reads TGCGCCAGCAGCTTGGCCGGGGGGTCCCGCTACGAGCAGTACTTC. It translates to CASSLAGGSRYEQYF.

This chain uses TRBV11-1 with TRBJ2-3; 7 nucleotides match TRBD2. The V segment lost 4 bases and the J segment 2 bases; nucleotides outside the gene matches: 6. Germline V lookup: CDR1 SGHAT, CDR2 FQDESV (reference sequence). The length of the CDR3 is 15 residues. DNA for the CDR3: TGTGCCAGCAGCTCGAGGCGGGGGACCACAGATACGCAGTATTTT. Encoded protein: CASSSRRGTTDTQYF.

This rearrangement joins TRBV7-8 to TRBJ2-3, with 9 nucleotides matching TRBD1. The CDR3 loop spans 14 amino acids. V trimming: 4 bases; J trimming: 10 bases; junction bases outside the gene matches: 9. Germline V lookup: CDR1 SGHVS, CDR2 FQNEAQ. Here the CDR3 reads CASSSPGQGVAQYF. The DNA of the CDR3 is TGTGCCAGCAGCTCACCGGGACAGGGAGTCGCGCAGTATTTT.

The chain is built from TRBV2 and TRBJ2-1, with 7 bases aligning to TRBD2. This CDR3 is built from 15 residues. In germline, CDR1 is SNHLY, CDR2 FYNNEI. The J segment lost 2 bases and the V segment lost 6 bases, leaving 7 bases of the junction unmatched. CDR3 region: CASSVTSATYNEQFF. DNA of the CDR3: TGTGCCAGCAGCGTTACTAGCGCTACCTACAATGAGCAGTTCTTC. Combining the CDR3 with reference TRBV2 and TRBJ2-1 gives the whole variable domain EPEVTQTPSHQVTQMGQEVILRCVPISNHLYFYWYRQILGQKVEFLVSFYNNEISEKSEIFDDQFSVERPDGSNFTLKIRSTKLEDSAMYFCASSVTSATYNEQFFGPGTRLTVL.

This clonotype was seen only once. The CDR3 DNA reads TGTGCCAGTAGTACCCTAGCGGGAGACGCAGATACGCAGTATTTT. Residues: CASSTLAGDADTQYF. V is TRBV19 and J is TRBJ2-3; 10 positions agree with TRBD2. The CDR3 totals 15 residues. CDR1 and CDR2 (germline): LNHDA, SQIVND (reference sequence). J lost 4 bases, V lost 4 bases, and 5 bases had no gene match.

The V and J genes are TRBV10-3 and TRBJ1-2; a weak D match, TRBD1 (6 bases). This CDR3 spans 14 amino acids. CDR1 and CDR2 from the germline V gene are ENHRY and SYGVKD. The V gene lost 6 bases and the J gene lost 8 bases, with 19 bases spanning the gap. The CDR3 sequence: CAIRPTASGAGYTF. CDR3 coding DNA: TGTGCCATCAGGCCGACCGCTTCAGGGGCCGGCTACACCTTC.

This clonotype was observed many times. The chain combines TRBV6-1 with TRBJ2-2; 8 bases fit TRBD2. The CDR3 runs to 17 residues. V dropped 4 bases and J dropped 4; count of bases not matched to a gene: 11. Germline V gene data show CDR1 as MNHNS and CDR2 as SASEGT. CDR3 DNA: TGTGCCAGCAGTGGCTCAGCGGGGGCCTCCATCACCGGGGAGCTGTTTTTT. It encodes CASSGSAGASITGELFF.

CDR3 loop: CASSTLWGDPQYF. The CDR3 region has the DNA TGTGCCAGCAGTACCCTATGGGGGGATCCACAGTACTTC. The V call is TRBV2, the J call TRBJ2-7; weak D call: TRBD2 (6 bases). The V gene lost 5 bases and the J gene lost 10 bases, with 18 bases spanning the gap. CDR3 length equals 13 residues. The germline V gene has CDR1 SNHLY and CDR2 FYNNEI.

This clonotype was seen a handful of times. CDR3 protein: CASSLGLARRDTQYF. In nucleotides, the CDR3 is TGCGCCAGCAGCTTGGGACTAGCCAGGAGAGATACGCAGTATTTT. V is TRBV5-1 and J is TRBJ2-3, with 7 bases fitting TRBD2. After removal of 0 bases from V and 5 bases from J, the junction contained 6 bases not matched to a gene. The CDR3 is made up of 15 amino acids. Germline CDR1 SGHRS, CDR2 YFSETQ.

The J gene is TRBJ2-5, the V gene TRBV6-2 or TRBV6-3, with D perhaps being TRBD1 or TRBD2 (6 bases each). The ends were cut back, 6 bases at V and 4 bases at J, with 18 bases in the middle. Germline V gene data show CDR1 as MNHEY and CDR2 as SVGEGT. The CDR3 is made up of 15 amino acids. This CDR3 reads CASSQLSGGGETQYF. Here the CDR3 DNA reads TGTGCCAGCAGCCAACTCAGCGGAGGGGGAGAGACCCAGTACTTC.

The CDR3, as DNA: TGCAGTGCTAGAGCCTTCGGGGTTACTTTAGCGGGGAGTGTCGATGAGCAGTTCTTC. Translated, it gives CSARAFGVTLAGSVDEQFF. The chain joins TRBV20-1 to TRBJ2-1, with TRBD2 matching 8 bases. Looked up from germline, CDR1 is DFQATT and CDR2 is SNEGSKA (reference sequence). The CDR3 sequence is 19 residues long. The V segment lost 1 base and the J segment 8 bases; nucleotides outside the gene matches: 22.

This rearrangement joins TRBV20-1 to TRBJ1-5; a possible D gene is TRBD1 (5 bases). The CDR3 spans 15 residues. Germline V gives CDR1 DFQATT, CDR2 SNEGSKA (reference sequence). With 5 bases removed from V and 4 bases from J, the gap between germline ends came to 18 bases. The CDR3 DNA reads as TGCAGTGCTTTGTGGGGACCCGATCCGAATCAGCCCCAGCATTTT. This gives the protein CSALWGPDPNQPQHF.

The chain is built from TRBV27 and TRBJ1-3; the match to TRBD1 covers 7 bases. The CDR3 consists of 14 residues. V lost 6 bases to trimming and J lost 4 bases; unmatched junction nucleotides: 6. CDR1 MNHEY and CDR2 SMNVEV come from the germline V gene (reference sequence). As DNA, the CDR3 is TGTGCCAGCAGAGAAACAGGGGTCGGAAACACCATATATTTT. Translation gives CASRETGVGNTIYF.

The rearrangement links TRBV28 to TRBJ2-5; tentatively, D is TRBD1 or TRBD2 (6 bases each). Trimming cost V 4 bases and J 4 bases, with 16 bases left between them. Per germline, CDR1 MDHEN and CDR2 SYDVKM. The CDR3 runs 15 residues. CDR3 residues: CASSSHREVAETQYF. The DNA for the CDR3 is TGTGCCAGCAGTTCCCACAGGGAGGTAGCAGAGACCCAGTACTTC.

This clonotype was picked up many times. The V call is TRBV5-6, the J call TRBJ2-3; 10 bases match TRBD2. The CDR3 is 14 amino acids. Germline CDR1 reads SGHDT; CDR2 reads YYEEEE. Unmatched junction bases numbered 6, after V lost 5 bases and J lost 6 bases. The CDR3 bases are TGTGCCAGCAGACCTAGCGGGAGAGGGGATACGCAGTATTTT. As protein: CASRPSGRGDTQYF.

The J gene is TRBJ2-5, the V gene TRBV24-1; the D gene is possibly TRBD2 (6 bases). This CDR3 comprises 13 residues. Germline assignment: CDR1 KGHDR and CDR2 SFDVKD. Trimming took 4 bases from V and 3 from J, leaving 8 bases between them. Here the CDR3 DNA reads TGTGCCACCAGTGAACCGGGAGAAGAGACCCAGTACTTC. Its translation: CATSEPGEETQYF.

This clonotype was observed at least ten times. The chain combines TRBV12-3 or TRBV12-4 with TRBJ2-5; TRBD1 aligns across 9 bases. CDR3 length equals 16 residues. J gave up 5 bases and V 6 bases, and 13 bases lay outside the gene matches. The CDR3 DNA is TGTGCCAGCAGCTTATCTCCGGGACAGGGTTTGGAGACCCAGTACTTC. The encoded protein is CASSLSPGQGLETQYF.

This chain joins TRBV5-5 and TRBJ2-3; D is unresolved. Trimming pared 1 base from V and 6 bases from J, leaving 18 bases between. The CDR3 is 16 amino acids. Germline CDR1 reads SGHKS; CDR2 reads YYEKEE (reference sequence). Here the CDR3 DNA reads TGTGCCAGCAGCTTGTTATGGGGTTGGGGTGAGGATACGCAGTATTTT. Protein product: CASSLLWGWGEDTQYF.

This clonotype was seen a handful of times. The chain links TRBV6-5 to TRBJ1-2, with a weak D call TRBD1 (5 bases). The CDR3 runs to 15 residues. V was trimmed by 0 bases and J by 4 bases, leaving 12 bases between them. Germline V CDR1 and CDR2: MNHEY, SVGAGI. In nucleotides, the CDR3 is TGTGCCAGCAGTTACTCCGTGGACATGGGCTATGGCTACACCTTC. Its protein is CASSYSVDMGYGYTF.

The chain uses TRBV4-3 and TRBJ2-7; D possibly corresponds to TRBD2 (6 bases). Trimming took 4 bases from V and 2 from J, leaving 15 bases between them. The CDR3 runs 15 residues. Germline V gives CDR1 LGHNA, CDR2 YSLEER. The CDR3 bases are TGCGCCAGCAGCCTTTGGGGCGGGGAGGCCTACGAGCAGTACTTC. It encodes CASSLWGGEAYEQYF.

There are a few counts of this clonotype. The chain uses TRBV29-1 and TRBJ2-4, with 10 nucleotides matching TRBD2. Germline CDR1 and CDR2: SQVTM and ANQGSEA. V shed 4 bases and J 1 base; nucleotides not matched to a gene: 7. The CDR3 is 16 amino acids. The CDR3 is CSVGERGGLAKNIQYF. The CDR3 nucleotides read TGCAGCGTTGGTGAGCGGGGGGGCCTGGCCAAAAACATTCAGTACTTC.

The chain is built from TRBV20-1 and TRBJ2-7; TRBD2 agrees at 8 bases. The CDR3 has 14 amino acids. CDR1 DFQATT and CDR2 SNEGSKA come from the germline V gene (reference sequence). Losses at the gene ends were 1 base for V and 4 bases for J; bases not matched to a gene: 6. The CDR3 region is CSARGAGAKYEQYF. In DNA, the CDR3 is TGCAGTGCTAGAGGAGCGGGAGCTAAATACGAGCAGTACTTC.

V is TRBV20-1 and J is TRBJ2-1; 7 bases align to TRBD2. V was clipped by 3 bases and J by 3 bases; unmatched bases: 5. Germline lookup yields CDR1 DFQATT and CDR2 SNEGSKA (reference sequence). The CDR3 extends over 14 amino acids. CDR3 in amino acids: CSARDGEGYNEQFF. In DNA form, the CDR3 reads TGCAGTGCTAGGGACGGGGAGGGCTACAATGAGCAGTTCTTC.